The 21 T cell receptor beta chains below were found in one sample sequenced in a study of blood T cell repertoires in COVID-19. The protocol was immunoSEQ multiplex PCR, while the TCRdb copy is restricted to in-frame clones and leaves out a portion. The top ten hold approximately 5.6% of the sample, which has about 87,000 clones, nearly 90% seen once. Sample: peripheral blood. These receptor sequences come from a woman older than 75 with active COVID-19.

The chain uses TRBV2 and TRBJ2-7; tentative D call: TRBD2 (6 bases). Germline V lookup: CDR1 SNHLY, CDR2 FYNNEI. V lost 2 bases and J lost 0, with 8 bases in between. There are 14 residues in the CDR3. In DNA, the CDR3 is TGTGCCAGCAGTGAATCGACTAGCTCCTACGAGCAGTACTTC. This gives the protein CASSESTSSYEQYF.

A single count supports this clone. The rearrangement uses TRBV24-1 and TRBJ2-2; 8 positions agree with TRBD1. The CDR3 extends over 16 amino acids. J was trimmed by 4 bases and V by 3 bases; bases with no gene match: 6. CDR1 and CDR2 from the germline V gene are KGHDR and SFDVKD. The CDR3 bases are TGTGCCACCAGTGATCCGAGGACAGGGCCCACCGGGGAGCTGTTTTTT. Amino acid sequence: CATSDPRTGPTGELFF.

V is TRBV25-1 and J is TRBJ2-2; 8 bases line up with TRBD1. V lost 2 bases, J lost 6 bases, and 8 bases stayed unmatched. Looked up from germline, CDR1 is MGHDK and CDR2 is SYGVNS. This CDR3 is 16 amino acids long. The CDR3 here is CASSELAGGAAGELFF. The CDR3 region has the DNA TGTGCCAGCAGTGAACTGGCAGGGGGCGCAGCCGGGGAGCTGTTTTTT.

The V call is TRBV9, the J call TRBJ1-6; a weak D match, TRBD1 (5 bases). The CDR3 has 14 residues. Germline CDR1 is SGDLS and CDR2 is YYNGEE. The germline V and J ends were trimmed by 1 base and 10 bases, with 12 bases remaining between them. CDR3 loop: CASSVLQDTSPLHF. As DNA, the CDR3 is TGTGCCAGCAGCGTACTACAGGATACCTCACCCCTCCACTTT.

The chain recombines TRBV28 with TRBJ2-3, with TRBD1 identical over 8 bases. CDR1 is MDHEN and CDR2 is SYDVKM in the germline V gene. The CDR3 sequence is 13 residues long. Trimming at V came to 6 bases and at J to 3 bases, leaving 2 bases not matched to a gene. The CDR3 sequence is CASRDRATDTQYF. The CDR3 nucleotides read TGTGCCAGCAGGGACAGGGCTACAGATACGCAGTATTTT.

The rearrangement uses TRBV28 and TRBJ1-4; TRBD1 matches at 8 bases. The length of the CDR3 is 13 residues. CDR1 and CDR2 from the germline V gene are MDHEN and SYDVKM. V lost 6 bases and J lost 15; bases outside the gene matches: 12. The CDR3 protein is CASRGGQASSLFF. The CDR3 bases are TGTGCCAGCAGGGGGGGACAGGCGTCCTCCTTGTTTTTT. Variable domain in full (rest from reference TRBV28 and TRBJ1-4): DVKVTQSSRYLVKRTGEKVFLECVQDMDHENMFWYRQDPGLGLRLIYFSYDVKMKEKGDIPEGYSVSREKKERFSLILESASTNQTSMYLCASRGGQASSLFFGSGTQLSVL.

The CDR3 DNA reads TGTGCCAGCAGTTCCCCCCCAGGCCCCTCTGGAAACACCATATATTTT. It encodes CASSSPPGPSGNTIYF. The chain has TRBV6-6 and TRBJ1-3; D not resolved. This CDR3 region has 16 residues. V was shortened by 4 bases and J by 0 bases, with 13 bases between the two germline ends. Germline loops: CDR1 MNHNY, CDR2 SVGAGI (reference sequence).

The genes are TRBV6-4 and TRBJ2-1; 12 bases line up with TRBD2. CDR3 size: 15 residues. The ends lost 5 bases at V and 7 bases at J; junction bases unmatched: 6. Germline V gene sequence: CDR1 MRHNA, CDR2 SNTAGT. CDR3 sequence: CASSPETSGRNEQFF. DNA for the CDR3: TGTGCCAGCAGTCCAGAAACTAGCGGGAGGAATGAGCAGTTCTTC.

The chain uses TRBV29-1 and TRBJ2-5; D is perhaps TRBD2 (5 bases). V was pared by 7 bases and J by 5 bases, with 11 bases between. The CDR3 consists of 11 residues. CDR1 SQVTM and CDR2 ANQGSEA come from the germline V gene. In nucleotides, the CDR3 is TGCAGCGCCGGATCGGGGGAGACCCAGTACTTC. Encoded protein: CSAGSGETQYF. The full variable domain, its missing parts supplied by reference TRBV29-1 and TRBJ2-5, is SAVISQKPSRDICQRGTSLTIQCQVDSQVTMMFWYRQQPGQSLTLIATANQGSEATYESGFVIDKFPISRPNLTFSTLTVSNMSPEDSSIYLCSAGSGETQYFGPGTRLLVL.

The V gene is TRBV5-1, the J gene TRBJ2-7; 10 bases fit TRBD2. Germline V gives CDR1 SGHRS, CDR2 YFSETQ. The junction had 13 bases not matched to a gene; V was cut back by 4 bases and J by 3 bases. CDR3 length: 17 amino acids. CDR3 protein: CASSPGTGLAGVYEQYF. Written as DNA, the CDR3 is TGCGCCAGCAGCCCCGGGACCGGGCTAGCGGGAGTCTACGAGCAGTACTTC.

The chain links TRBV28 to TRBJ1-2; 9 bases line up with TRBD1. CDR1 and CDR2 (germline): MDHEN, SYDVKM. The CDR3 is made up of 14 amino acids. V shed 7 bases and J 3 bases; nucleotides not matched to a gene: 6. Here the CDR3 reads CASKKDRGDYGYTF. The CDR3 DNA follows: TGTGCCAGCAAAAAGGACAGGGGTGACTATGGCTACACCTTC.

CDR3 sequence: CASSPSLRGTLHF. In DNA, the CDR3 is TGTGCCAGCAGCCCCTCCCTCAGGGGTACCCTCCACTTT. The chain is built from TRBV7-2 and TRBJ1-6; tentatively, D is TRBD1 (6 bases). V lost 5 bases, J lost 14 bases, and 16 bases lay in between. Germline V lookup: CDR1 SGHTA, CDR2 FQGNSA. The CDR3 is 13 residues long.

The chain combines TRBV2 with TRBJ1-3; D perhaps matches TRBD1 (6 bases). Trimming took 7 bases from V and 1 from J, leaving 11 bases between them. Germline CDR1 reads SNHLY; CDR2 reads FYNNEI. The length of the CDR3 is 14 residues. CDR3 coding DNA: TGTGCCAGCACCGGGACACCGTCTGGAAACACCATATATTTT. Its translation: CASTGTPSGNTIYF.

The chain employs TRBV15 and TRBJ2-3, with a weak D call TRBD1 (6 bases). Germline CDR1 is LNHNV and CDR2 is YYDKDF (reference sequence). The CDR3 totals 17 residues. Trimming stripped 1 base from V and 0 bases from J, with 14 bases between. CDR3 nucleotides: TGTGCCACCAGCAGAGGGGGGCAACTGACTAGCACAGATACGCAGTATTTT. Translated, it gives CATSRGGQLTSTDTQYF.

The V and J genes are TRBV7-2 and TRBJ2-5; D gene uncertain. Trimming pared 5 bases from V and 2 bases from J, leaving 12 bases between. Per the germline V gene, CDR1 is SGHTA and CDR2 is FQGNSA. The CDR3 loop spans 14 amino acids. CDR3 DNA sequence: TGTGCCAGCAGCGCTAGTGGCATGCAAGAGACCCAGTACTTC. Its protein product is CASSASGMQETQYF.

V usage is TRBV4-1 and J usage is TRBJ2-5; 14 bases are shared with TRBD2. V shed 0 bases, J shed 5 bases, and the junction held 8 bases outside the gene matches. Germline assignment: CDR1 MGHRA and CDR2 YSYEKL. The CDR3 consists of 18 residues. The CDR3 DNA reads as TGCGCCAGCAGCCAAGATAAGACTAGCGGGAGGGCCGGGGAGACCCAGTACTTC. This translates into CASSQDKTSGRAGETQYF.

The rearrangement links TRBV2 to TRBJ2-1; D might be TRBD2 (5 bases). Germline CDR1 reads SNHLY; CDR2 reads FYNNEI. CDR3 length: 12 residues. Trimming shortened V by 5 bases and J by 10 bases, and 12 bases separated the two germline ends. The CDR3 DNA follows: TGTGCCAGCAGTCGAGACCGGAGGGAGCAGTTCTTC. Its translation: CASSRDRREQFF.

The chain is built from TRBV3-1 (or the pseudogene TRBV3-2) and TRBJ2-2; TRBD2 might be the D (5 bases). From germline, CDR1 is LGHDT and CDR2 YNNKEL (reference sequence). The V and J ends lost 5 bases and 7 bases respectively, with 11 bases between them. CDR3 length: 13 residues. The CDR3, as DNA: TGTGCCAGCAGCTCGACTCGGGGCGGGGAGCTGTTTTTT. Translating it yields CASSSTRGGELFF.

A word on this clone: At one of its ends the junction is not consistent with the germline gene, which may arise from a read error. This chain links TRBV7-7 with TRBJ2-1, with TRBD2 identical over 9 bases. The CDR3 runs to 16 residues. Looked up from germline, CDR1 is SSHAT and CDR2 is FNYEAQ (reference sequence). The CDR3 DNA is TGTGCTAGCAGCCCCCAACCCCGCGGGAGGGCCGATGAGCAGTTCTTC. Its protein is CASSPQPRGRADEQFF.

V is TRBV11-2 and J is TRBJ2-5; D remains unclear. The CDR3 is 14 residues long. Germline V lookup: CDR1 SGHAT, CDR2 FQNNGV. V was cut by 3 bases and J by 4 bases, with 12 bases left in between. The chain's CDR3 is CASSFVLSPETQYF. In DNA form, the CDR3 reads TGTGCCAGCAGCTTCGTACTGTCCCCAGAGACCCAGTACTTC.

V and J are TRBV5-1 and TRBJ2-3; 9 bases map to TRBD2. The junction had 9 bases not matched to a gene; V was cut back by 4 bases and J by 6 bases. This CDR3 is built from 15 residues. Germline V CDR1 and CDR2: SGHRS, YFSETQ. The DNA of the CDR3 is TGCGCCAGCAGCGCGACTAGCGGAGAGAGCGATACGCAGTATTTT. As protein: CASSATSGESDTQYF.